The sequence of this TCR beta chain was determined in a study of T cells in Graves' hyperthyroidism and ophthalmopathy. CDR3 length equals 15 residues. Deletions cut 4 bases from V and 8 bases from J, with 15 bases between. From germline, CDR1 is SGHAT and CDR2 FQNNGV. Study observations and caveats: Ophthalmopathy was predicted by the model a median of about six months ahead of onset.

It was RNA transcripts that yielded the amplified TCR beta CDR3 regions. TCR CDR3 underwent first-round RT-PCR with the HTBI primer set. TCRdb reanalysed the multiplex PCR reads using MiXCR and keeps one entry per CDR3 protein. The repertoire holds 550,000 to 850,000 distinct CDR3 sequences, around 20% seen once, with 16% in the top ten. This clonotype has ten or more counts. Its antigen is as yet unknown. The chain carries TRBV11-2 and TRBJ1-6; TRBD1 is a possible D gene (6 bases). This receptor was obtained from a woman aged 50 to 65 with Graves' hyperthyroidism that later progressed to Graves' ophthalmopathy. Sequenced input: blood. In DNA form, the CDR3 reads TGTGCCAGCAGCTCATGGGGGCGGAAGGATTCACCCCTCCACTTT. Its protein product is CASSSWGRKDSPLHF.